The clone carrying this T cell receptor (beta chain) was detected once. The data belong to a study of blood T cell repertoires in COVID-19. Study context: The origin of the acute and convalescent COVID-19 samples was the United States, Italy and Spain. PBMCs, B-cell-depleted T cells, or T cells were the source of the cDNA or gDNA that made up the material.

Sequencing used immunoSEQ multiplex PCR; TCRdb keeps in-frame clones, though not all of them. The sample contains approximately 230,000 clones, approximately 80% of which appear only once. J gave up 3 bases and V 4 bases, and 8 bases lay outside the gene matches. Germline V CDR1 and CDR2: SGHRS, YFSETQ. This CDR3 is 15 amino acids long. Sequencing was carried out using peripheral blood. The sequence came from a woman older than 75 with active or convalescent COVID-19. The rearrangement uses TRBV5-1 and TRBJ2-3; 7 bases are shared with TRBD1. The CDR3 region is CASSPRLTGTDTQYF. For the CDR3, the DNA is TGCGCCAGCAGCCCACGACTGACAGGGACAGATACGCAGTATTTT. Full variable domain (remainder filled in from reference TRBV5-1 and TRBJ2-3): KAGVTQTPRYLIKTRGQQVTLSCSPISGHRSVSWYQQTPGQGLQFLFEYFSETQRNKGNFPGRFSGRQFSNSRSEMNVSTLELGDSALYLCASSPRLTGTDTQYFGPGTRLTVL.